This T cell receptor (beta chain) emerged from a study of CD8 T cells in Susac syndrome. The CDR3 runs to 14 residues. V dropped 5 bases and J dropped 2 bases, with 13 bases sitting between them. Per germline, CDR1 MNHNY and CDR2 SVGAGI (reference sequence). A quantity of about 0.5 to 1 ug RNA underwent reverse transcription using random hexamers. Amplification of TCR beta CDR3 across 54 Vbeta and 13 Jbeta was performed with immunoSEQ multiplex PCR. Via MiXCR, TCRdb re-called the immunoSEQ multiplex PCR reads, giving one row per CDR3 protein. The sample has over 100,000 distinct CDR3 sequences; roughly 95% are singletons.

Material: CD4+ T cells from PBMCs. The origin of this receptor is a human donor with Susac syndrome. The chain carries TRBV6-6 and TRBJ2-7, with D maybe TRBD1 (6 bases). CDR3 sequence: CASSTQGSTYEQYF. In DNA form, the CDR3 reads TGTGCCAGCAGTACCCAGGGGTCAACCTACGAGCAGTACTTC.